This paragraph reports one T cell receptor (beta chain). This clonotype occurred a few times. It lacks a known antigen. No base quality values were provided; no much bigger clone lies one nucleotide off. The reads were generated on an Illumina HiSeq 1500. TCRdb reprocessing: public reads trimmed at Q25 with fastp, clones called with MiXCR, in-frame beta chains kept. Identical CDR3 proteins give one entry, which carries the most common genes and DNA. A total of 200,000 or so distinct CDR3 sequences appear in this sample, around 35% of them only once. The top ten clonotypes cover approximately 60% of the sample. These data come from a study of T cell repertoires in cytomegalovirus infection (dated by TCRdb to the late 2010s). Regarding the research as a whole: Recently identified HLA-C-restricted CMV epitopes, whose presentation resists viral immunomodulation, were targeted by peptide stimulations together with well-studied HLA-B-restricted epitopes. Donor HLA type was relevant to the analysis, because carriage of CMV infection together with the matching HLA type was indicated by public TCR beta signatures. The paper's findings and limits, for the study overall: In both this cohort and an independent roughly 350-donor cohort, the cumulative frequency of public TCR beta family members distinguished carriers of CMV infection plus the relevant HLA type. In the ex vivo response, HLA-C-restricted CMV-specific TCR beta clonotypes were dominant, and in two of eight donors the single most frequent clonotype came from this HLA-C-restricted group.

The junction shows trimming of 2 bases on V and 3 bases on J, and the gene matches do not reach 5 bases of it. Taken from cysteine to phenylalanine, the CDR3 has 15 residues. Only the CDR3 DNA stays, 45 bases, in frame from base 1. CDR1 and CDR2, looked up from the germline V gene (reference sequence), are MNHEY and SMNVEV. The treatment or condition label corresponds to: in vitro stimulation with specific CMV peptide epitopes to enrich CMV-specific T cells. The sequence links TRBV27 to TRBJ2-7; 9 bases in the middle match TRBD1. The sequence came from a human donor in good health (CMV status not recorded). Some clones in this sample may be carry-over from other donors' samples. This material consisted of CD8+ T cells from cultured PBMCs, taken from culture after CMV antigen stimulation. The CDR3 reads as follows: CASSLGGQGIYEQYF. The DNA reads TGTGCCAGCAGTTTAGGAGGACAGGGGATCTACGAGCAGTACTTC.